Here is one T cell receptor (beta chain) with its context. What it binds is unknown. The data were taken from a study of CD8 T cells in Susac syndrome. Study-wide findings and caveats: The study conceded that relatively few individuals underwent its TCR sequencing and HLA analysis.

The study sequenced TCR beta in blood CD8+ and CD4+ T cells. The length of the CDR3 is 13 residues. J gave up 2 bases and V 10 bases, and 5 bases lay outside the gene matches. CDR1 is SNHLY, CDR2 FYNNEI, per germline. An input of about 0.45 to 1 ug of RNA was subjected to reverse transcription using random hexamers. TCRdb passed the immunoSEQ multiplex PCR reads through MiXCR, listing each CDR3 protein once. The profile shows hundreds of thousands of distinct CDR3 sequences, 70% to 90% of them singletons. The sample consisted of CD8+ T cells from PBMCs. The chain is built from TRBV2 and TRBJ2-7, with 10 bases lining up with TRBD1. The sequence was collected from a human donor with multiple sclerosis. The CDR3 DNA reads TGTGCCAACATCGGGACAGGGGCCTACGAGCAGTACTTC. It translates to CANIGTGAYEQYF.